Following are 5 T cell receptor beta chains from one sample sequenced in a study of blood T cell repertoires in COVID-19. TCRdb's table, derived via immunoSEQ multiplex PCR, lists solely in-frame clones and lacks some. The data contain over 150,000 clones, about 86% of them seen just once; the ten biggest clones take up 5.5% to 7%. The specimen sequenced was peripheral blood. All receptors come from a man over 45 with active or convalescent COVID-19.

This clone was found once. V usage is TRBV10-3 and J usage is TRBJ1-2; possibly TRBD1 for D (6 bases). The germline V gene has CDR1 ENHRY and CDR2 SYGVKD. The CDR3 covers 14 residues. The ends were cut back, 0 bases at V and 4 bases at J, with 9 bases in the middle. CDR3 in amino acids: CAISESSGVYGYTF. DNA for the CDR3: TGTGCCATCAGTGAGTCTTCAGGGGTCTATGGCTACACCTTC.

The J gene is TRBJ1-6, the V gene TRBV2, with 7 nucleotides matching TRBD1. Germline V gives CDR1 SNHLY, CDR2 FYNNEI. The CDR3 contains 13 residues. The J segment lost 7 bases and the V segment lost 7 bases, leaving 4 bases of the junction unmatched. CDR3 DNA sequence: TGTGCCAGCACCGGACAGGACAATTCACCCCTCCACTTT. Translating it yields CASTGQDNSPLHF.

The gene calls are TRBV7-9 and TRBJ2-1, with 10 bases fitting TRBD2. Germline CDR1 reads SEHNR; CDR2 reads FQNEAQ (reference sequence). The junction had 6 bases not matched to a gene; V was cut back by 3 bases and J by 7 bases. This CDR3 has 15 residues. CDR3 loop: CASSLGSGRINEQFF. Written as DNA, the CDR3 is TGTGCCAGCAGCTTGGGTAGCGGGAGGATAAATGAGCAGTTCTTC.

This clone showed up just a few times. This rearrangement joins TRBV5-5 to TRBJ1-2; no clear D gene. Between the trimmed V and J ends, which lost 0 bases and 6 bases, there was a span of 9 bases. This CDR3 has 13 amino acids. Germline loops: CDR1 SGHKS, CDR2 YYEKEE (reference sequence). CDR3 in amino acids: CASSLAAVDGYTF. In DNA form, the CDR3 reads TGTGCCAGCAGCTTGGCGGCGGTCGATGGCTACACCTTC.

The table lists this clone with a few counts. J is TRBJ2-5 and V is TRBV18, with D possibly TRBD2 on 5 matching bases. The ends were cut back, 0 bases at V and 5 bases at J, with 10 bases in the middle. Germline V CDR1 and CDR2: KGHSH, LQKENI. This CDR3 has 14 amino acids. The CDR3 protein is CASSPPEADETQYF. CDR3 nucleotide sequence: TGTGCCAGCTCACCACCGGAGGCAGACGAGACCCAGTACTTC.